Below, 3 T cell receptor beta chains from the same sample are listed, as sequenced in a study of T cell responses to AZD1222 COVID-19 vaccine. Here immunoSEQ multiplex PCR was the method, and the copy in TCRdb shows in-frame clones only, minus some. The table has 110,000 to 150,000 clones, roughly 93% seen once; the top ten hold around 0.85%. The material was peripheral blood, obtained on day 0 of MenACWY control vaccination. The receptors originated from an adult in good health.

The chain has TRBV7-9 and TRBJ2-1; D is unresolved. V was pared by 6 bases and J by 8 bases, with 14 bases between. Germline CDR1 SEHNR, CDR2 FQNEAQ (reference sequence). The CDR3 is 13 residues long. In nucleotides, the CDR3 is TGTGCCAGCAGGTTGGGCGGACGTGATGAGCAGTTCTTC. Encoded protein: CASRLGGRDEQFF.

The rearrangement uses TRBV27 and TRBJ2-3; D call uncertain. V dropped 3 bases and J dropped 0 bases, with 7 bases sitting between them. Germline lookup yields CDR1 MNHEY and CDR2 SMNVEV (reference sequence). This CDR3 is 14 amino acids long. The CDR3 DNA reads TGTGCCAGCAGTTTTCGGCCTAGCACAGATACGCAGTATTTT. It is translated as CASSFRPSTDTQYF.

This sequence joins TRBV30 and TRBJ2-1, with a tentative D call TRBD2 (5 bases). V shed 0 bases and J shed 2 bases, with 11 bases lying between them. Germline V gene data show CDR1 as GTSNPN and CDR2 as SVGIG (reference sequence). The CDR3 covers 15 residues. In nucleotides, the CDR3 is TGTGCCTGGAGTGTCTTGAGGGAGCCCTACAATGAGCAGTTCTTC. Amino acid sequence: CAWSVLREPYNEQFF.